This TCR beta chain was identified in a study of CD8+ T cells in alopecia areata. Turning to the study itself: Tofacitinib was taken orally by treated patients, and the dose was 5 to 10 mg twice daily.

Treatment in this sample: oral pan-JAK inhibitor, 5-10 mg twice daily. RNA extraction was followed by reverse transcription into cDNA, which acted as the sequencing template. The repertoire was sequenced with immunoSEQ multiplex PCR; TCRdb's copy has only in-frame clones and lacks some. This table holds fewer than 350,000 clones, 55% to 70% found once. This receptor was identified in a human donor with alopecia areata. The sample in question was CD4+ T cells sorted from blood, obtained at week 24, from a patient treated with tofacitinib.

The CDR3 loop is CASSFQGWAYEQYF. DNA for the CDR3: TGCGCCAGCAGCTTCCAAGGATGGGCCTACGAGCAGTACTTC. The chain recombines TRBV5-1 with TRBJ2-7; no definite D call. Germline V gene data show CDR1 as SGHRS and CDR2 as YFSETQ. This CDR3 is 14 amino acids long. V was cut by 2 bases and J by 2 bases, with 11 bases left in between. Complete variable domain (other parts from reference TRBV5-1 and TRBJ2-7): KAGVTQTPRYLIKTRGQQVTLSCSPISGHRSVSWYQQTPGQGLQFLFEYFSETQRNKGNFPGRFSGRQFSNSRSEMNVSTLELGDSALYLCASSFQGWAYEQYFGPGTRLTVT.